This T cell receptor (beta chain) stems from a study of post-analysis software for immune sequencing data. General observations from the study: Strong same-batch co-clustering of samples appeared with F measure clustering. For normalized Chao1 diversity, multiple sclerosis patients scored significantly lower than controls did. Five or six TRBV segments were more frequent in patients than controls; TRBV5-6, TRBV5-1 and TRBV20-1 belonged to this group.

Unique molecular identifiers tagged the TCR beta cDNA libraries. Some 500,000 cDNA molecules were obtained per 1 to 10 million input T cells. MiXCR was run by TCRdb on the PCR reads, yielding one entry per CDR3 protein. The data hold 700,000 to 900,000 distinct CDR3 sequences, with more than 45% observed a single time. Germline V CDR1 and CDR2: DFQATT, SNEGSKA (reference sequence). The CDR3 is 17 residues long. V shed 3 bases and J 1 base; nucleotides not matched to a gene: 14. As to this clonotype: Antigen unknown.

The chain links TRBV20-1 to TRBJ1-2, with 7 positions matching TRBD1. This TCR was sampled from a girl under 18 with multiple sclerosis. What was sequenced was blood. As DNA, the CDR3 is TGCAGTGCTAGCCAACCCGGGACAGAAGCCTATAACTATGGCTACACCTTC. This gives the protein CSASQPGTEAYNYGYTF.